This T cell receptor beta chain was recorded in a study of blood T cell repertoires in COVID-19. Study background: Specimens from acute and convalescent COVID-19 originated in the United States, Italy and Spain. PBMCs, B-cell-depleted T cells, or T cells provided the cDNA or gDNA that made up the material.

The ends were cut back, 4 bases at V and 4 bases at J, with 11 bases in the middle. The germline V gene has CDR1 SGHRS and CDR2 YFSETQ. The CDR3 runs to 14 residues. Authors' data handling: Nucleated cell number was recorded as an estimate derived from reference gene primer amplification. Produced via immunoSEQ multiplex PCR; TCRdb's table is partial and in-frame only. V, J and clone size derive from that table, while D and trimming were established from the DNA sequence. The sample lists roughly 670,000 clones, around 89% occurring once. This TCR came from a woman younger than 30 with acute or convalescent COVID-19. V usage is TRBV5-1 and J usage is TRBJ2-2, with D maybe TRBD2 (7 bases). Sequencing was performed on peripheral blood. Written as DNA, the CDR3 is TGCGCCAGCAGCCCCCGGGGGGCCACCGGGGAGCTGTTTTTT. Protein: CASSPRGATGELFF. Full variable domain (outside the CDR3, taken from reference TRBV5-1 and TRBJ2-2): KAGVTQTPRYLIKTRGQQVTLSCSPISGHRSVSWYQQTPGQGLQFLFEYFSETQRNKGNFPGRFSGRQFSNSRSEMNVSTLELGDSALYLCASSPRGATGELFFGEGSRLTVL.